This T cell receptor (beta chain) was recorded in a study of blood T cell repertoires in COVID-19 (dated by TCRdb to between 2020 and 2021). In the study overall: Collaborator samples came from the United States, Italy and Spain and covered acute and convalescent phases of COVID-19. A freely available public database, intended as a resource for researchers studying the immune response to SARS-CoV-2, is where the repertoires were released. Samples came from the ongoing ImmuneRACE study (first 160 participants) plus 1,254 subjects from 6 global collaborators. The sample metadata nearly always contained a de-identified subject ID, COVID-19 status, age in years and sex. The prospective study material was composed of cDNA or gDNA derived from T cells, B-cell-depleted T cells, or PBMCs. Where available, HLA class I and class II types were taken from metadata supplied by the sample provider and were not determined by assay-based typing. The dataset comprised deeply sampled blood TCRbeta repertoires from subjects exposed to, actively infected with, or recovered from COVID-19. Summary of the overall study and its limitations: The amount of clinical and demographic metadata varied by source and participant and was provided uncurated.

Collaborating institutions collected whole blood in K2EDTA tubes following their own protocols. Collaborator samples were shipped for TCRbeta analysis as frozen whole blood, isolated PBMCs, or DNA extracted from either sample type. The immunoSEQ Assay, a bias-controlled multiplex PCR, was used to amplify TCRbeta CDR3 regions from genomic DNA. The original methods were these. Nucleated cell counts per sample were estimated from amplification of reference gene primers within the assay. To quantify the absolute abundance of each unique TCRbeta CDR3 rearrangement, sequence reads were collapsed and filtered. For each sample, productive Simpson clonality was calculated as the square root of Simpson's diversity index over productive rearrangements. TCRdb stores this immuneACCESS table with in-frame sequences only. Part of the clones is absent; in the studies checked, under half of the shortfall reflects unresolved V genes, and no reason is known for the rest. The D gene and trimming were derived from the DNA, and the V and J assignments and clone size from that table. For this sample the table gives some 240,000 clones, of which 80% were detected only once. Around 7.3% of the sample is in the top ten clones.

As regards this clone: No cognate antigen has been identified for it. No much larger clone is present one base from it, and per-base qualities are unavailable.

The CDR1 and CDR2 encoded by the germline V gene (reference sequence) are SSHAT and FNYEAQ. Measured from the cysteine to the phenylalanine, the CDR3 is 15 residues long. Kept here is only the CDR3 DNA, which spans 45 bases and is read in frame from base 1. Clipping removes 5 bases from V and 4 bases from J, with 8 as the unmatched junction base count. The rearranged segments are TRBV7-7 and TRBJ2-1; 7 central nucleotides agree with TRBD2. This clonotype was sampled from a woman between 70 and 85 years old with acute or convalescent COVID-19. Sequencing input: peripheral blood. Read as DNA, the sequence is TGTGCCAGCAGCCGGATAGCGGGCGTATACAATGAGCAGTTCTTC. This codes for CASSRIAGVYNEQFF.